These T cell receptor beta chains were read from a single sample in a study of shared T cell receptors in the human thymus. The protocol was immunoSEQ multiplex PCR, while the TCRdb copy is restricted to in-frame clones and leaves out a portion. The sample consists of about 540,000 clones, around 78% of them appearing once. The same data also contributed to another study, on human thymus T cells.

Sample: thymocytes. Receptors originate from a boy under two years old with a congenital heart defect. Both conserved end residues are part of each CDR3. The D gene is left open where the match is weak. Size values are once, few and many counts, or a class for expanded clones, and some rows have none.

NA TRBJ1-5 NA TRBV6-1 TGTGCCAGCACTCTGACAGATAATCAGCCCCAGCATTTT CASTLTDNQPQHF
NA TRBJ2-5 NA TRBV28 TGTGCCAGCAGTTTTATCCAGAGAGGTTACGAGACCCAGTACTTC CASSFIQRGYETQYF
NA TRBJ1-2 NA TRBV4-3 TGCGCCAGCAGCCAAGACAACGGGAATGGCTACACCTTC CASSQDNGNGYTF
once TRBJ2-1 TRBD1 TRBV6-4 TGTGCCAGCAGTGACTCCGGGACAGATTCCTACAATGAGCAGTTCTTC CASSDSGTDSYNEQFF
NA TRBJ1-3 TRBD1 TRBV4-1 TGCGCCAGCAGCCAAGATCCGGTAGGGGGCGTCGGAGGAAACACCATATATTTT CASSQDPVGGVGGNTIYF
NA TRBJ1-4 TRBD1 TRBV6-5 TGTGCCAGCAGTGAACAGGGGGATGAAAAACTGTTTTTT CASSEQGDEKLFF
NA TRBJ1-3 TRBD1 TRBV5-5 TGTGCCAGCAGCTTGGGGACAGGCTCTATCGGGAACACCATATATTTT CASSLGTGSIGNTIYF
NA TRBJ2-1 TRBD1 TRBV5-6 TGTGCCAGCAGCGTGACAGGGGGCCCCTCCTACAATGAGCAGTTCTTC CASSVTGGPSYNEQFF
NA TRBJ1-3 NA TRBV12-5 TGTGCTAGTGGCCCGGGACTCCCTGCGTTCTCTGGAAACACCATATATTTT CASGPGLPAFSGNTIYF
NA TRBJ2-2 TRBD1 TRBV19 TGTGCCAGTAGTATGATCCTGGGACAGCTTTACACCGGGGAGCTGTTTTTT CASSMILGQLYTGELFF
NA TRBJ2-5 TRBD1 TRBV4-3 TGCGCCAGCAGCCCCGGGACAGTGAAAACTCAAGAGACCCAGTACTTC CASSPGTVKTQETQYF
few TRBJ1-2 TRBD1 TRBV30 TGTGCCTGGACCAGGGGGATGGAGGGCTACACCTTC CAWTRGMEGYTF
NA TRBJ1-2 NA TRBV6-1 TGTGCCAGCAGTGAACGGGGGGACGTAAAATTTTATGGCTACACCTTC CASSERGDVKFYGYTF
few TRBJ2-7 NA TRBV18 TGTGCCAGCTCCCCCCGCCCTCCATTAGCCATTGAGTCCTACGAGCAGTACTTC CASSPRPPLAIESYEQYF
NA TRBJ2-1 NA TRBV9 TGTGCCAGCAGCGTAAGCGGAGTTTACAATGAGCAGTTCTTC CASSVSGVYNEQFF
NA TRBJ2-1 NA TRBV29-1 TGCAGCGTTGCATGGCAGTACAATGAGCAGTTCTTC CSVAWQYNEQFF
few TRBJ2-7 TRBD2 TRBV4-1 TGCGCCAGCAGCCCAACTAGCGGGCAGAGCTCCTACGAGCAGTACTTC CASSPTSGQSSYEQYF
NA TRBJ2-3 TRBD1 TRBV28 TGTGCCAGCAGTTTATGGGACAGGGGATCCACAGATACGCAGTATTTT CASSLWDRGSTDTQYF
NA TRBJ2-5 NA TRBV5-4 TGTGCCAGCAGCTTGGACTCCCCGGAGACCCAGTACTTC CASSLDSPETQYF
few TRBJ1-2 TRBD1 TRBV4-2 TGTGCCAGCAGCCAAGTGGGGGACAGGGTCCTTCGAGGCTACACCTTC CASSQVGDRVLRGYTF
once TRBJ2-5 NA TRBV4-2 TGTGCCAGCAGCCAGAAGGGAGCGCAGTACCAAGAGACCCAGTACTTC CASSQKGAQYQETQYF
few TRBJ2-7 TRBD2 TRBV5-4 TGTGCCAGCAGCCCTTATACTAGCGGGAAGGACGAGCAGTACTTC CASSPYTSGKDEQYF
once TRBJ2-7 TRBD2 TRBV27 TGTGCCAGCACCCCGGGACTAGCGGCCTACGAGCAGTACTTC CASTPGLAAYEQYF
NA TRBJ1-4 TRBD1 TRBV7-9 TGTGCCAGCAGCCCGGCGACAGGGCGAAATGAAAAACTGTTTTTT CASSPATGRNEKLFF
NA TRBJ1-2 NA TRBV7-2 TGTGCCAGCAGCTTAGGATCGGGAGGCTACACCTTC CASSLGSGGYTF
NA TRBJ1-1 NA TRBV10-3 TGTGCCATCAGTGAGTCGCACCGGGAGAAAGGGAACGCTGAAGCTTTCTTT CAISESHREKGNAEAFF
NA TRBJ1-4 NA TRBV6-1 TGTGCCAGCCTAGGGGCTTGGGAAAAACTGTTTTTT CASLGAWEKLFF
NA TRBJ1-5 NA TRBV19 TGTGCCAGTAGTATGGGCGAGACACCCACCCAGCCCCAGCATTTT CASSMGETPTQPQHF
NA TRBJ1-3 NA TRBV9 TGTGCCAGCAGCGACGCGGAGGAACGAAACACCATATATTTT CASSDAEERNTIYF
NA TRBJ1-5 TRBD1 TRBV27 TGTGCCAGCAGCGAACAGGGGGCCAATCAGCCCCAGCATTTT CASSEQGANQPQHF
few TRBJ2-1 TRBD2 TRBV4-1 TGCGCCAGCAGCCAAGATTTGGGGGGACTACAACTTTTAGGGGAGCAGTTCTTC CASSQDLGGLQLLGEQFF
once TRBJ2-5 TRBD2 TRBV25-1 TGTGCCAGCAGTGAATATAGGCTAGCGGGAGGGCAAGAGACCCAGTACTTC CASSEYRLAGGQETQYF
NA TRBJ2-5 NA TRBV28 TGTGCCAGCATCGGGAAACCGGGGACCCAGTACTTC CASIGKPGTQYF
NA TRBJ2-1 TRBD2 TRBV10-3 TGTGCCATCAAAAAGACTAGCGGGAGGGTAAATGAGCAGTTCTTC CAIKKTSGRVNEQFF
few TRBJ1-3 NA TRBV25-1 TGTGCCAGCACCAAGGGCGGGGGAGCTGGAAACACCATATATTTT CASTKGGGAGNTIYF
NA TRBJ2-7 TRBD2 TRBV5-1 TGCGCCAGCAGCTTGGCCCCACTAGCGTCCTCCTACGAGCAGTACTTC CASSLAPLASSYEQYF
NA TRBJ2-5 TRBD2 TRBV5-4 TGTGCCAGCAGCTTGCTGACTAGCGGGAACCAAGAGACCCAGTACTTC CASSLLTSGNQETQYF
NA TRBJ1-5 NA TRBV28 TGTGCCAGCAGTTTGGAGGGAGGCAATCAGCCCCAGCATTTT CASSLEGGNQPQHF
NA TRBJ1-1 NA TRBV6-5 TGTGCCAGCAGTTCCTCTCCGGGTTACACTGAAGCTTTCTTT CASSSSPGYTEAFF
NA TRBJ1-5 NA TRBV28 TGTGCCAGCAGTTCTCCAGGGGGCAATCAGCCCCAGCATTTT CASSSPGGNQPQHF
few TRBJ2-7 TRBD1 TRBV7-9 TGTGCCAGCAGCTCCCAGGGCGGGACAGGGAACCACGAGCAGTACTTC CASSSQGGTGNHEQYF
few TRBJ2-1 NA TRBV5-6 TGTGCCAGCAGCACTTCTCCGGGACACTACAATGAGCAGTTCTTC CASSTSPGHYNEQFF
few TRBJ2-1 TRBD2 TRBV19 TGTGCCAGTAGGGGGCCGGGACTAGCGGGAGCTGAGCAGTTCTTC CASRGPGLAGAEQFF
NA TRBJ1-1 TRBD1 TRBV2 TGTGCCAGCAGTGCACAGGGGAGATACGACACTGAAGCTTTCTTT CASSAQGRYDTEAFF
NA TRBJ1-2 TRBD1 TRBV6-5 TGTGCCAGCAGGGACAGGGGGCGACATGGCTACACCTTC CASRDRGRHGYTF
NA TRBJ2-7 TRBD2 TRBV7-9 TGTGCCAGCAGCTTATCGCGACTAGCGGGAGGGTTCTACGAGCAGTACTTC CASSLSRLAGGFYEQYF
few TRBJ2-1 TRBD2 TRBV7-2 TGTGCCAGCAGGGGGCGGCGGGAGGGCCTCGAGGAGCAGTTCTTC CASRGRREGLEEQFF
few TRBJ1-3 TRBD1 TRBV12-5 TGTGCTAGTGGTTTGGCAAACAGGGGTTCGGGAAACACCATATATTTT CASGLANRGSGNTIYF
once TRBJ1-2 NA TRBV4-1 TGCGCCAGCAGCCCTAACCCCCGGCGGCTCTATGGCTACACCTTC CASSPNPRRLYGYTF
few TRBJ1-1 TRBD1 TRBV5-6 TGTGCCAGCAGCCCGGGACAGGGGAACGTGAACACTGAAGCTTTCTTT CASSPGQGNVNTEAFF
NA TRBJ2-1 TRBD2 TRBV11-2 TGTGCCAGCAGCTTAGGACTAGCCCGCAACAATGAGCAGTTCTTC CASSLGLARNNEQFF
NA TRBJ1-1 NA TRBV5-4 TGTGCCAGCAGCCCTGAGGGCCGGTATGAAGCTTTCTTT CASSPEGRYEAFF
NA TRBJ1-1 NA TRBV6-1 TGTGCCAGCAGTGAAAACAGGGATGTAGAAGCTTTCTTT CASSENRDVEAFF
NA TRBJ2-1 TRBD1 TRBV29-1 TGCAGCGCGGGACAGGGGGCCAATGAGCAGTTCTTC CSAGQGANEQFF
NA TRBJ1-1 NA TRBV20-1 TGCAGTGCTAGCCGGTTCACTGAAGCTTTCTTT CSASRFTEAFF
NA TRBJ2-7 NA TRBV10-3 TGTGCCATCAGTGAAGAGTTCCCCTACGAGCAGTACTTC CAISEEFPYEQYF